These 7 T cell receptor beta chains came from one sample sequenced in a study of blood T cell repertoires in COVID-19. Sequenced by immunoSEQ multiplex PCR; TCRdb stores in-frame clones only, minus some. The sample contains more than 60,000 clones, roughly 90% of which appear only once. Sequencing was done on a sample of peripheral blood. Source of these receptors: a woman aged 50 to 60 with active or convalescent COVID-19.

J is TRBJ1-1 and V is TRBV11-2; 7 bases agree with TRBD1. The CDR3 runs 15 residues. CDR1 and CDR2 (germline): SGHAT, FQNNGV. V was clipped by 1 base and J by 2 bases; unmatched bases: 4. CDR3 sequence reads: CASSLAPGGNTEAFF. The CDR3 DNA follows: TGTGCCAGCAGCTTAGCCCCAGGGGGTAACACTGAAGCTTTCTTT. Full variable domain (remainder filled in from reference TRBV11-2 and TRBJ1-1): EAGVAQSPRYKIIEKRQSVAFWCNPISGHATLYWYQQILGQGPKLLIQFQNNGVVDDSQLPKDRFSAERLKGVDSTLKIQPAKLEDSAVYLCASSLAPGGNTEAFFGQGTRLTVV.

The V gene is TRBV10-2, the J gene TRBJ1-2; perhaps TRBD1 as D (5 bases). CDR1 WSHSY and CDR2 SAAADI come from the germline V gene. This CDR3 has 14 residues. Trimming cost V 4 bases and J 4 bases, with 13 bases left between them. The CDR3 reads CASSVGGEPYGYTF. The CDR3 DNA reads TGCGCCAGCAGTGTCGGGGGGGAGCCCTATGGCTACACCTTC.

The rearrangement links TRBV28 to TRBJ1-1; D is possibly TRBD1 (6 bases). The CDR3 runs to 15 residues. Trimming left V 2 bases short and J 6 bases short, with 16 bases between. Germline values: CDR1 MDHEN, CDR2 SYDVKM. DNA for the CDR3: TGTGCCAGCAGTTTAGGGGGCTTAGGGGTCGCTGAAGCTTTCTTT. Protein sequence: CASSLGGLGVAEAFF.

The chain is built from TRBV9 and TRBJ2-7; D possibly corresponds to TRBD1 (5 bases). V lost 0 bases and J lost 0, with 7 bases in between. Germline V gene lookup returns CDR1 SGDLS and CDR2 YYNGEE. This CDR3 has 14 residues. CDR3 loop: CASSVADSSYEQYF. As DNA, the CDR3 is TGTGCCAGCAGCGTAGCCGACAGCTCCTACGAGCAGTACTTC.

V usage is TRBV27 and J usage is TRBJ2-7, with D unresolved. The V gene lost 10 bases and the J gene lost 2 bases, with 24 bases spanning the gap. The CDR3 totals 16 residues. The V gene's germline CDR1 is MNHEY and CDR2 SMNVEV (reference sequence). The CDR3 coding sequence is TGTGCCACCCGGCGACCGGTGACATTTAAAGCCTACGAGCAGTACTTC. Encoded protein: CATRRPVTFKAYEQYF.

The chain carries TRBV9 and TRBJ2-3; possible D gene TRBD2, 6 bases. Germline CDR1 is SGDLS and CDR2 is YYNGEE. Deletions cut 0 bases from V and 3 bases from J, with 11 bases between. The CDR3 is 15 amino acids. The CDR3 nucleotides are TGTGCCAGCAGCGTAGGAACTAGCTGGACAGATACGCAGTATTTT. Translating it yields CASSVGTSWTDTQYF.

This chain uses TRBV12-3 or TRBV12-4 with TRBJ2-2; 7 nucleotides align to TRBD1. This CDR3 has 13 amino acids. J lost 4 bases, V lost 6 bases, and 2 bases had no gene match. The DNA of the CDR3 is TGTGCCAGCAGCTACAGGGGCACCGGGGAGCTGTTTTTT. It specifies CASSYRGTGELFF.